The present entry profiles one TCR beta chain with its context. Its antigen target is currently unknown. Within one base of it there is no much larger clone, and no base qualities were kept. This entry is derived from a study of neoadjuvant nivolumab and ipilimumab in lung cancer (dated by TCRdb to about 2020). At the level of the whole study: Nivolumab was given at 3 mg/kg intravenously on days 1, 15 and 29, and the combination arm added ipilimumab 1 mg/kg on day 1 only. The primary endpoint of the trial was the rate of major pathologic response (MPR) in the intention-to-treat population of each study arm. The trial treated under 50 patients with operable NSCLC: 23 were randomized to nivolumab monotherapy and 21 to nivolumab plus ipilimumab. The study compared TCR repertoires in pretherapy (baseline) peripheral blood with TCR repertoires in tumors resected at surgery after neoadjuvant immune checkpoint blockade. Matched pretherapy and resected tumor pairs were analyzed for seven patients, of whom four received nivolumab and three received nivolumab plus ipilimumab. Summary of the overall study and its limitations: TCR richness and clonality were greater in resected tumors than in tumor-adjacent uninvolved lung, and increases were seen in more dual-therapy-treated tumors. Richness in tumors resected after neoadjuvant therapy showed a positive correlation with pretherapy blood TCR richness (Spearman R = 0.82). TCR sequencing was performed in a small number of samples. There was no significant correlation between TCR clonality and pathologic tumor regression, and just a single major-pathologic-response sample was available for the clonality-regression analysis. From pretherapy to surgery, tumor T-cell richness and clonality increased in three of three dual-therapy tumors but in only two of four nivolumab-treated tumors.

Spanning cysteine to phenylalanine, the CDR3 consists of 16 amino acids. The CDR3 DNA has 48 bases and is translated from base 1. Per the germline V gene, SGDLS is the CDR1 and YYNGEE is the CDR2. Germline trimming: 4 bases from V, 4 bases from J; junction bases outside gene matches: 5. Libraries were made using the immunoSEQ multiplex PCR assay. As for the original processing: Repertoires were summarized by richness and clonality, and significantly expanded and contracted clones were identified between pre- and post-therapy samples. TCRdb obtained this table from immuneACCESS and retained in-frame rearrangements with V and J assigned. These tables miss some clones; where compared with another copy, unresolved V genes account for less than half of the shortfall, and the remainder is unexplained. That table gives V, J and clone size, and the DNA gave D and trimming. Across this sample there are approximately 4,000 clones, with around 73% seen only once. The ten largest clones add up to 9.5% to 15% of the sample.

Explained via the paper, the time point label denotes: at surgical resection after neoadjuvant nivolumab +/- ipilimumab. The samples were obtained from NEOSTAR, a phase 2 randomized trial that tested neoadjuvant nivolumab or nivolumab plus ipilimumab, followed by surgery, in operable NSCLC. At resection, tumor-adjacent uninvolved lung was collected and used as a matched non-tumor comparison for resected tumor TCR repertoires. This clonotype was obtained from an adult with non-small cell lung cancer. Rearrangement joined TRBV9 to TRBJ2-3; TRBD2 agrees with 14 junctional bases. The sequencing used adjacent normal lung tissue, collected after neoadjuvant nivolumab, alone or with ipilimumab, at or shortly before surgery. The DNA sequence follows: TGTGCCAGCAGCACCCAGACTAGCGGGGGGGCAGATACGCAGTATTTT. Its translation reads: CASSTQTSGGADTQYF. The entire variable domain, with the stretches around the CDR3 drawn from the reference TRBV9 and TRBJ2-3 proteins, is DSGVTQTPKHLITATGQRVTLRCSPRSGDLSVYWYQQSLDQGLQFLIQYYNGEERAKGNILERFSAQQFPDLHSELNLSSLELGDSALYFCASSTQTSGGADTQYFGPGTRLTVL.